These 19 T cell receptor beta chains were all obtained from the same sample, sequenced in a study of T cell responses to AZD1222 COVID-19 vaccine. Assay: immunoSEQ multiplex PCR; the TCRdb copy retains only in-frame clones and omits some. This table has around 130,000 clones, nearly 95% appearing once. The sequencing used peripheral blood, collected on day 0 of AZD1222 vaccination. The receptors were gathered from an adult in good health.

Comments on this clone: An end of the junction differs from the germline gene, which may be a read error. This rearrangement joins TRBV27 to TRBJ2-3, with TRBD2 matching 11 bases. The CDR3 covers 17 residues. Germline CDR1 reads MNHEY; CDR2 reads SMNVEV (reference sequence). The CDR3 sequence: CASSPLRLAGGTNTQYF. DNA for the CDR3: TGTGCCAGCAGTCCGCTCAGGCTAGCGGGGGGCACAAATACGCAGTATTTT.

This chain's CDR3 is CASSEVAGTEAFF. CDR3 DNA: TGCGCCAGCAGTGAGGTAGCCGGCACTGAAGCTTTCTTT. This chain uses TRBV10-1 with TRBJ1-1; D not certain. The CDR3 has 13 amino acids. The germline gives CDR1 WNHNN, CDR2 SYGVQD (reference sequence). V gave up 2 bases and J gave up 4 bases, with 8 bases separating them.

Details on this clone: The same CDR3 is also encoded by other DNA sequences in this sample. The rearrangement links TRBV2 to TRBJ2-4; D is possibly TRBD1 (5 bases). Trimming shortened V by 3 bases and J by 4 bases, and 13 bases separated the two germline ends. Germline CDR1 is SNHLY and CDR2 is FYNNEI. This CDR3 is built from 15 residues. The CDR3 reads CASSDPSGAKNIQYF. The DNA of the CDR3 is TGTGCCAGCAGTGACCCTAGTGGGGCAAAAAACATTCAGTACTTC.

This clone was observed a few times. The chain is built from TRBV4-2 and TRBJ2-2; D is possibly TRBD1 or TRBD2 (6 bases each). Germline V gene data show CDR1 as LGHNA and CDR2 as YNFKEQ. The CDR3 length is 16 residues. Trimming pared 1 base from V and 5 bases from J, leaving 14 bases between. As DNA, the CDR3 is TGTGCCAGCAGCCAAGTACGGGGGCGCGGGACCGGGGAGCTGTTTTTT. Translated: CASSQVRGRGTGELFF.

The V call is TRBV6-2 or TRBV6-3, the J call TRBJ2-1; 11 nucleotides match TRBD2. The V and J ends lost 5 bases and 4 bases, in that order; junction bases with no gene match: 7. Germline CDR1 reads MNHEY; CDR2 reads SVGEGT. The CDR3 runs 16 residues. CDR3 in amino acids: CASSNLLAGGYNEQFF. The DNA for the CDR3 is TGTGCCAGCAGTAATCTCTTAGCGGGGGGGTACAATGAGCAGTTCTTC.

The rearrangement uses TRBV6-5 and TRBJ1-4; D is perhaps TRBD1 (6 bases). Germline lookup yields CDR1 MNHEY and CDR2 SVGAGI. V was clipped by 5 bases and J by 10 bases, with 17 bases between them. The CDR3 covers 14 residues. The CDR3 DNA follows: TGTGCCAGCAGTCCCGGGACAACGGTGGGAAAACTGTTTTTT. This sequence encodes CASSPGTTVGKLFF.

This chain joins TRBV7-8 and TRBJ1-1, with a possible D match to TRBD1 (6 bases). V lost 1 base and J 4 bases, leaving 10 bases between the germline ends. This CDR3 region has 14 residues. CDR1 SGHVS and CDR2 FQNEAQ come from the germline V gene. CDR3 loop: CASSLEGGRTEAFF. DNA for the CDR3: TGTGCCAGCAGCTTAGAGGGGGGGCGCACTGAAGCTTTCTTT.

CDR3: CASSQRSHGEKLFF. Written as DNA, the CDR3 is TGTGCCAGCAGCCAACGGTCTCACGGTGAAAAACTGTTTTTT. The genes are TRBV3-1 (or the pseudogene TRBV3-2) and TRBJ1-4; D uncertain. The CDR3 sequence is 14 residues long. V lost 2 bases, J lost 7 bases, and 11 bases lay in between. Germline V CDR1 and CDR2: LGHDT, YNNKEL (reference sequence).

The genes are TRBV6-6 and TRBJ1-6; maybe TRBD1 (5 bases). V lost 0 bases and J 10 bases, leaving 10 bases between the germline ends. Germline CDR1 MNHNY, CDR2 SVGAGI (reference sequence). CDR3 size: 14 residues. The CDR3 region has the DNA TGTGCCAGCAGTTACTCGGGGGGATCCTCACCCCTCCACTTT. Translated, it gives CASSYSGGSSPLHF.

DNA of the CDR3: TGTGCCAGCAGCCGAATACAGGGGGCGTTGGAGCCCCAGTACTTC. Translation: CASSRIQGALEPQYF. J is TRBJ2-5 and V is TRBV7-9; 9 bases align to TRBD1. CDR1 is SEHNR and CDR2 is FQNEAQ in the germline V gene (reference sequence). The CDR3 runs 15 residues. With 5 bases clipped from V and 9 bases from J, the junction kept 13 bases outside the gene matches.

This clone was recorded once. This chain links TRBV28 with TRBJ1-4; D ambiguous. The germline V and J ends were trimmed by 7 bases and 3 bases, with 9 bases remaining between them. The V gene's germline CDR1 is MDHEN and CDR2 SYDVKM. This CDR3 is built from 13 residues. CDR3 nucleotide sequence: TGTGCCAGCACCCAAGTCCCTAATGAAAAACTGTTTTTT. Encoded protein: CASTQVPNEKLFF. The full variable domain, its missing parts supplied by reference TRBV28 and TRBJ1-4, is DVKVTQSSRYLVKRTGEKVFLECVQDMDHENMFWYRQDPGLGLRLIYFSYDVKMKEKGDIPEGYSVSREKKERFSLILESASTNQTSMYLCASTQVPNEKLFFGSGTQLSVL.

In nucleotides, the CDR3 is TGTGCCACCAGTGATTCAGGGGTCGGCAATCAGCCCCAGCATTTT. Translating gives CATSDSGVGNQPQHF. The genes are TRBV24-1 and TRBJ1-5, with D maybe TRBD1 (6 bases). Looked up from germline, CDR1 is KGHDR and CDR2 is SFDVKD. Trimming cost V 2 bases and J 2 bases, with 9 bases left between them. This CDR3 region has 15 residues.

The chain uses TRBV19 and TRBJ1-2; the D is unclear. There are 16 residues in the CDR3. The germline V gene has CDR1 LNHDA and CDR2 SQIVND (reference sequence). Trimming removed 1 base at V and 0 bases at J, with 12 bases between. The CDR3 is CASSIAQPGANYGYTF. The DNA of the CDR3 is TGTGCCAGTAGTATAGCACAGCCAGGCGCTAACTATGGCTACACCTTC.

This clone was detected once. V usage is TRBV5-4 and J usage is TRBJ2-5; D ambiguous. The germline V gene encodes CDR1 SGHNT and CDR2 YYREEE (reference sequence). V was clipped by 0 bases and J by 1 base, with 4 bases between them. The CDR3 runs 13 residues. CDR3 sequence reads: CASSLVLQETQYF. CDR3 DNA: TGTGCCAGCAGCTTGGTTCTCCAAGAGACCCAGTACTTC.

The chain has TRBV10-2 and TRBJ1-5, with D maybe TRBD1 (6 bases). The length of the CDR3 is 15 residues. Trimming left V 4 bases short and J 3 bases short, with 13 bases between. Germline loops: CDR1 WSHSY, CDR2 SAAADI. CDR3 sequence (DNA): TGCGCCAGCAGTGCGGTGGACAGACTCAATCAGCCCCAGCATTTT. Protein product: CASSAVDRLNQPQHF.

The chain uses TRBV30 and TRBJ1-3; tentatively, D is TRBD1 (6 bases). Trimming cost V 0 bases and J 5 bases, with 8 bases left between them. The CDR3 is 13 amino acids. Germline loops: CDR1 GTSNPN, CDR2 SVGIG (reference sequence). The CDR3 sequence is CAWSVGGRNTIYF. Written as DNA, the CDR3 is TGTGCCTGGAGTGTAGGGGGAAGAAACACCATATATTTT. The complete variable domain, with remaining parts taken from reference TRBV30 and TRBJ1-3, reads SQTIHQWPATLVQPVGSPLSLECTVEGTSNPNLYWYRQAAGRGLQLLFYSVGIGQISSEVPQNLSASRPQDRQFILSSKKLLLSDSGFYLCAWSVGGRNTIYFGEGSWLTVV.

The rearrangement links TRBV6-4 to TRBJ1-4, with D unresolved. Trimming cost V 4 bases and J 4 bases, with 22 bases left between them. From germline, CDR1 is MRHNA and CDR2 SNTAGT. The CDR3 has 18 amino acids. The CDR3 loop is CASSAPDHRRADNEKLFF. In DNA form, the CDR3 reads TGTGCCAGCAGTGCCCCCGACCACCGGCGGGCCGATAATGAAAAACTGTTTTTT.

This chain uses TRBV7-2 with TRBJ2-4, with D possibly TRBD1 on 5 matching bases. Germline V gene lookup returns CDR1 SGHTA and CDR2 FQGNSA. CDR3 length: 16 residues. V lost 5 bases, J lost 0 bases, and 14 bases lay in between. The CDR3 loop reads CASSPIETVAKNIQYF. The CDR3 coding sequence is TGTGCCAGCAGCCCAATCGAGACAGTAGCCAAAAACATTCAGTACTTC.

This sequence joins TRBV6-5 and TRBJ1-2; 7 bases line up with TRBD1. The CDR3 sequence is 13 residues long. The germline V gene encodes CDR1 MNHEY and CDR2 SVGAGI. Trimming at V came to 2 bases and at J to 8 bases, leaving 5 bases not matched to a gene. The CDR3 reads CASSYEGAGGYTF. In DNA form, the CDR3 reads TGTGCCAGCAGTTACGAGGGGGCAGGCGGCTACACCTTC.